This T cell receptor (beta chain) was profiled in a study of glioma-infiltrating T cells (TCRdb year 2016). Study-wide context: Low-grade gliomas were WHO grade II oligodendrogliomas or astrocytomas, and glioblastomas were WHO grade IV tumors sampled at initial rather than recurrent diagnosis. Dexamethasone was administered to glioma patients for six or fewer days before surgery. Sequencing coverage of about 4- to 11-fold of roughly 1 million peripheral T cells was targeted for blood libraries. TCR alpha- and beta-chain repertoires were sequenced from glioma tissue, non-neoplastic brain tissue and matched peripheral blood mononuclear cells. To measure divergence between tissue and blood T-cell populations, each tissue-infiltrating repertoire was compared with the peripheral blood repertoire of the same patient. The paired cohort was made up of three low-grade glioma patients, about 8 primary glioblastoma patients and three non-glioma patients who contributed non-neoplastic brain tissue. What the authors observed across the whole study: Group comparisons rested on small numbers: three non-neoplastic, three low-grade glioma and several glioblastoma patients. Tissue and blood shared very few CDR3 sequences, a result attributed to high CDR3 diversity and limited sampling. VJ-independent divergence between tissue and blood was below expectation in non-neoplastic patients but above expectation in all gliomas, especially low-grade gliomas. A signature set of shared blood CDR3 motifs marked patients with low tissue-blood divergence and was depleted in highly divergent patients.

TCR alpha and beta CDR3 regions were amplified with the iRepertoire nested amplicon-rescue multiplex PCR (arm-PCR) platform from RNA. One-step reverse transcription and amplification used about 100-400 ng of tissue mRNA or PBMC total RNA as input. Following bead purification, Illumina adapters were added by a secondary multiplex PCR, and the libraries were gel-purified between 200 and 400 bp. Internal 6-nucleotide barcodes were carried by the libraries and were used for demultiplexing. Libraries were sequenced on an Illumina MiSeq with 2x220 or 2x250 nucleotide paired-end reads. As for the authors' bioinformatics: Paired reads were merged using FLASH 1.2.11 and aligned with BWA-MEM to the GRCh37 human genome, and TRA and TRB reads were then extracted. V and J assignment used an IMGT-derived reference of cassette sequences and CDR3 motifs that included pseudogenes. Reads were translated in three frames, and productive CDR3s were defined as those with a C...FGXG motif and no stop codons. Clonotypes were defined as unique combinations of V-J cassette pair and CDR3 amino acid sequence. Hamming distance filtering was applied to reads, with thresholds set by the sequence error rate of each sample in mapped regions. Using fastp trimming at Q25 and MiXCR clonotype assembly, TCRdb reanalyzed the public sequencing data and kept in-frame beta chains. For every CDR3 protein sequence, its rows merge into one entry that carries the most common genes and DNA. The V and J calls shown here were made by TCRdb, not taken from the authors' results. This sample gives 300,000 to 450,000 distinct CDR3 sequences in total; around 45% of them show up just once. The ten largest clones represent 12% of the sample.

On this clonotype: Its antigen remains unidentified. Base-call qualities are not available, and no considerably larger clone is one nucleotide away.

Immediately after resection, surgical brain or tumor specimens were cryofrozen in liquid nitrogen, and peripheral blood cells were collected at the same time. Sequencing input: glioma tissue, nonneoplastic brain tissue, or PBMCs (not recorded which). The origin of this receptor is a human donor with low-grade glioma or glioblastoma, undergoing nonglioma brain surgery, or in good health (not recorded which).

Here the CDR3 is given as CASSQAPRSLGSYNEQFF. The DNA is TGTGCCAGCAGCCAAGCCCCACGGTCGTTGGGCTCCTACAATGAGCAGTTCTTC. This chain joins TRBV14 to TRBJ2-1, with the D gene not confidently named. The CDR3 has 18 amino acids, counting the end cysteine and phenylalanine. Only the CDR3 part of the read is kept: 54 bases, read in frame from the first base. Sequences SGHDN (CDR1) and FVKESK (CDR2) are obtained from the germline V gene. A distance of 16 bases separates the germline ends of V and J, which lose 1 base and 0 bases respectively.